This is a list of T cell receptor beta chains from one sample in a study of T cell responses to AZD1222 COVID-19 vaccine. Sequenced by immunoSEQ multiplex PCR; TCRdb stores in-frame clones only, minus some. The sample lists some 96,000 clones; 80% to 95% were seen once. Here the sequenced sample was peripheral blood, taken on day 0 of AZD1222 vaccination. These receptors were collected from an adult in good health. The CDR3 runs from the conserved cysteine through the conserved F or W. The order of the fields is V gene, CDR3 protein.

v_call: TRBV19; cdr3_aa: CASSIGQGLNSPLHF
v_call: TRBV3-1/TRBV3-2; cdr3_aa: CASSLFRGARDGYTF
v_call: TRBV7-8; cdr3_aa: CAYRTDVNSPLHF
v_call: TRBV4-2; cdr3_aa: CASMVEESSYNEQFF
v_call: TRBV28; cdr3_aa: CASSLEDSRQPQHF
v_call: TRBV14; cdr3_aa: CVSSQGRGSGGTEAFF
v_call: TRBV2; cdr3_aa: CASRGRRGTRHTGELFF
v_call: TRBV27; cdr3_aa: CASSLSQAPYQPQHF
v_call: TRBV6-5; cdr3_aa: CASRDEGGPNYGYTF
v_call: TRBV7-9; cdr3_aa: CASSPGIGGASYGYTF
v_call: TRBV6-5; cdr3_aa: CASDIPSTEAFF
v_call: TRBV6-5; cdr3_aa: CASSLGLPYNEQFF
v_call: TRBV4-1; cdr3_aa: CASSQRDSGTEAFF
v_call: TRBV18; cdr3_aa: CASSPASGSRDEQFF
v_call: TRBV6-5; cdr3_aa: CASRGDTEAFF
v_call: TRBV28; cdr3_aa: CASSANGAGVQETQYF
v_call: TRBV11-2; cdr3_aa: CASSDRDRDFTEAFF
v_call: TRBV12-3/TRBV12-4; cdr3_aa: CASSPDSYEQYF
v_call: TRBV27; cdr3_aa: CASSLSGQYGYTF
v_call: TRBV28; cdr3_aa: CASRDPQRQYF
v_call: TRBV24-1; cdr3_aa: CATSDHEGEQFF
v_call: TRBV10-3; cdr3_aa: CAINRGDGGTEAFF
v_call: TRBV2; cdr3_aa: CATHPSGEETQYF
v_call: TRBV3-1/TRBV3-2; cdr3_aa: CASSQSRNAYEQYF
v_call: TRBV5-4; cdr3_aa: CASSTGTSGSTDTQYF
v_call: TRBV19; cdr3_aa: CASSMANRGSGYTF
v_call: TRBV7-3; cdr3_aa: CASTTEEGSEKLFF
v_call: TRBV27; cdr3_aa: CASSSQEVRSGANVLTF
v_call: TRBV28; cdr3_aa: CASSLGDRGESPLHF
v_call: TRBV27; cdr3_aa: CASSKVGGGGNQPQHF
v_call: TRBV9; cdr3_aa: CASSGGTSGRNEQYF
v_call: TRBV7-8; cdr3_aa: CASSRRRAEPYNEQFF
v_call: TRBV6-5; cdr3_aa: CASSYGTSAYEQYF
v_call: TRBV30; cdr3_aa: CAWSVLGQGSQPQHF
v_call: TRBV7-3; cdr3_aa: CASSPTPSAMQETQYF
v_call: TRBV5-1; cdr3_aa: CASSVDPQGLQETQYF
v_call: TRBV27; cdr3_aa: CASSSLGDRVNGYTF
v_call: TRBV7-3; cdr3_aa: CASSLQGASEAFF
v_call: TRBV18; cdr3_aa: CASSPIGASGEQYF
v_call: TRBV25-1; cdr3_aa: CASSDPRRGAANSPLHF
v_call: TRBV27; cdr3_aa: CASSPLGTISSYEQYF
v_call: TRBV3-1/TRBV3-2; cdr3_aa: CASSQSISGITQYF
v_call: TRBV27; cdr3_aa: CASRGPGNTIYF
v_call: TRBV28; cdr3_aa: CASSYPGTGDHQPQHF
v_call: TRBV27; cdr3_aa: CASSAGLAGPLGWETQYF
v_call: TRBV27; cdr3_aa: CASSPEGLGNTIYF
v_call: TRBV11-3; cdr3_aa: CASSDASTSGRGYEQFF